Listed here are 10 T cell receptor beta chains from one sample, sequenced in a study of cytomegalovirus exposure and HLA in healthy donors. Profiled with immunoSEQ multiplex PCR; TCRdb holds only in-frame clones, not every one. The table includes over 250,000 clones, around 86% detected once. What was sequenced was PBMCs. The receptors originated from a woman younger than 30 in good health and CMV-seronegative.

The chain employs TRBV27 and TRBJ2-2, with D tentatively TRBD2 (6 bases). Per the germline V gene, CDR1 is MNHEY and CDR2 is SMNVEV (reference sequence). V was clipped by 0 bases and J by 9 bases, with 11 bases between them. CDR3 size: 14 residues. The CDR3 DNA sequence: TGTGCCAGCAGTTTATCGGGGGGAAACCGGGAGCTGTTTTTT. It is translated as CASSLSGGNRELFF.

The chain uses TRBV6-1 and TRBJ1-2, with 7 bases fitting TRBD1. The J segment lost 5 bases and the V segment lost 3 bases, leaving 6 bases of the junction unmatched. Germline V gene lookup returns CDR1 MNHNS and CDR2 SASEGT. The CDR3 is made up of 14 amino acids. This CDR3 is CASSEGPGGYGYTF. CDR3 DNA sequence: TGTGCCAGCAGTGAGGGCCCAGGGGGGTATGGCTACACCTTC.

This chain uses TRBV28 with TRBJ2-7; TRBD2 aligns across 7 bases. Germline V gene lookup returns CDR1 MDHEN and CDR2 SYDVKM. Trimming cost V 7 bases and J 4 bases; bases outside gene matches: 10. The CDR3 is made up of 14 amino acids. CDR3 DNA: TGTGCCAGCACAGCCGCCAGGGAGGGGTACGAGCAGTACTTC. It is translated as CASTAAREGYEQYF.

The V gene is TRBV5-4, the J gene TRBJ2-1; 7 bases map to TRBD1. V shed 3 bases, J shed 5 bases, and the junction held 8 bases outside the gene matches. Germline assignment: CDR1 SGHNT and CDR2 YYREEE (reference sequence). The CDR3 has 15 amino acids. The CDR3 sequence is CASSSQGRSDNEQFF. In DNA, the CDR3 is TGTGCCAGCAGCTCACAGGGGCGATCCGACAATGAGCAGTTCTTC. The variable domain in full, completed from reference TRBV5-4 and TRBJ2-1, reads ETGVTQSPTHLIKTRGQQVTLRCSSQSGHNTVSWYQQALGQGPQFIFQYYREEENGRGNFPPRFSGLQFPNYSSELNVNALELDDSALYLCASSSQGRSDNEQFFGPGTRLTVL.

The chain couples TRBV6-4 to TRBJ2-4; TRBD1 matches 8 bases. This CDR3 has 15 residues. Germline CDR1 and CDR2: MRHNA and SNTAGT. V lost 10 bases to trimming and J lost 3 bases; unmatched junction nucleotides: 11. The CDR3 loop is CATPKMDRVKNIQYF. For the CDR3, the DNA is TGTGCCACCCCAAAGATGGACAGGGTCAAAAACATTCAGTACTTC.

The chain is built from TRBV9 and TRBJ1-6, with D uncertain. CDR1 is SGDLS and CDR2 is YYNGEE in the germline V gene. The V end was cut by 0 bases, the J end by 8 bases, with 12 bases between. The length of the CDR3 is 15 residues. The CDR3 DNA is TGTGCCAGCAGCGTAGACGGCAGGAAGGATTCACCCCTCCACTTT. This gives the protein CASSVDGRKDSPLHF.

The rearrangement joins TRBV30 to TRBJ2-3; 7 bases are shared with TRBD2. The V gene's germline CDR1 is GTSNPN and CDR2 SVGIG (reference sequence). V gave up 2 bases and J gave up 4 bases; unmatched junction bases: 6. The CDR3 spans 14 residues. The CDR3 sequence: CAWSSTSVSDTQYF. The CDR3, as DNA: TGTGCCTGGAGTTCTACTAGCGTATCAGATACGCAGTATTTT.

The chain joins TRBV6-5 to TRBJ1-2, with TRBD1 matching 8 bases. Germline lookup yields CDR1 MNHEY and CDR2 SVGAGI. The V segment lost 7 bases and the J segment 10 bases; nucleotides outside the gene matches: 11. The CDR3 totals 13 residues. The CDR3, as DNA: TGTGCCAGCACTCCTATGACAGGGGTAGCCTACACCTTC. It yields the protein CASTPMTGVAYTF.

V is TRBV4-3 and J is TRBJ2-5; D remains unclear. Germline V CDR1 and CDR2: LGHNA, YSLEER. The CDR3 length is 14 residues. V lost 5 bases to trimming and J lost 2 bases, with 12 bases between them. The CDR3 protein is CASSRLTFQETQYF. The CDR3 DNA follows: TGCGCCAGCAGCAGACTGACCTTTCAAGAGACCCAGTACTTC.

This chain uses TRBV6-5 with TRBJ1-1; a weak D match, TRBD1 (6 bases). CDR1 and CDR2 (germline): MNHEY, SVGAGI. The CDR3 is made up of 14 amino acids. V was pared by 6 bases and J by 2 bases, with 13 bases between. The CDR3 sequence: CASSVTGPNTEAFF. The CDR3 coding sequence is TGTGCCAGCAGCGTAACAGGGCCCAACACTGAAGCTTTCTTT.